This T cell receptor (beta chain) came from a study of a mutant IDH1 vaccine in newly diagnosed glioma. Study findings and constraints: Pseudoprogression seemed unrelated to changes in top peripheral T cell clonotypes.

On this clone: Its target is not known.

Clones were sequenced by immunoSEQ multiplex PCR, and TCRdb holds only the in-frame ones, with some missing. The sample includes some 19,000 clones, 70% to 90% of them seen just once. CDR1 and CDR2 (germline): MNHEY, SVGAGI. V was cut by 4 bases and J by 6 bases, with 12 bases left in between. The CDR3 spans 14 residues. The sample's time point: baseline, week 1 (first vaccination visit). Treatment in this sample: pre-vaccination baseline after standard-of-care therapy. This chain uses TRBV6-5 with TRBJ1-4; D uncertain. Source: PBMCs, taken from a glioma patient treated with radiotherapy, temozolomide or both. This TCR was sampled from a man between 35 and 55 years old with glioma. The CDR3 nucleotides read TGTGCCAGCAGTTCTTACATAGGGCATGAAAAACTGTTTTTT. It codes for CASSSYIGHEKLFF.